This T cell receptor (beta chain) was documented in a study of T cell responses to AZD1222 COVID-19 vaccine. The CDR3 runs to 14 residues. CDR1 SNHLY and CDR2 FYNNEI come from the germline V gene. V was trimmed by 5 bases and J by 5 bases, leaving 15 bases between them. The study, taken as a whole, reports: Seropositive AZD1222 recipients at baseline numbered only 5 to 7. Donors were largely white British and mainly female; clonal diversity was possibly underestimated.

Libraries were prepared by immunoSEQ multiplex PCR; TCRdb keeps only in-frame clonotypes and omits some of them. The sample has around 110,000 clones, 85% to 95% seen once. A word on this clone: The antigen remains unidentified.

V usage is TRBV2 and J usage is TRBJ2-5; D is possibly TRBD2 (6 bases). The TCR comes from an adult in good health. The specimen was peripheral blood, collected on day 0 of AZD1222 vaccination. The CDR3 spells CASSFAGGDETQYF. DNA for the CDR3: TGTGCCAGCAGTTTCGCTGGAGGGGACGAGACCCAGTACTTC. The variable domain in full, with the rest retrieved from reference TRBV2 and TRBJ2-5, is EPEVTQTPSHQVTQMGQEVILRCVPISNHLYFYWYRQILGQKVEFLVSFYNNEISEKSEIFDDQFSVERPDGSNFTLKIRSTKLEDSAMYFCASSFAGGDETQYFGPGTRLLVL.